This is a list of T cell receptor beta chains from one sample in a study of T cells in Graves' hyperthyroidism and ophthalmopathy. TCRdb reprocessed the multiplex PCR reads with MiXCR, giving one entry per CDR3 protein. The sample lists more than 500,000 distinct CDR3 sequences; roughly 46% were seen once. The sample was peripheral blood or thyroid tissue (not recorded which). The receptors were gathered from an adult woman with Graves' disease, either hyperthyroidism or ophthalmopathy (not recorded which). CDR3s include the opening cysteine and the closing phenylalanine or tryptophan. D genes are given only for firm matches. Some rows have no size entry. The others give once, few or many, or a class for an expanded clone.

v_call,j_call,d_call,clone_size,cdr3_aa,cdr3_nt
TRBV9,TRBJ2-5,NA,NA,CASSPSPQGVETQYF,TGTGCCAGCAGCCCCTCCCCACAGGGCGTAGAGACCCAGTACTTC
TRBV6-1,TRBJ1-1,NA,NA,CASSPLQGVGTEAFF,TGTGCCAGCAGTCCCCTCCAGGGAGTGGGCACTGAAGCTTTCTTT
TRBV5-1,TRBJ1-6,NA,NA,CASSRSPPNSPLHF,TGCGCCAGCAGCCGATCGCCCCCAAATTCACCCCTCCACTTT
TRBV29-1,TRBJ1-2,NA,many,CSVYTNYGYTF,TGCAGCGTTTACACGAACTATGGCTACACCTTC
TRBV2,TRBJ2-2,NA,NA,CASNGAQRIGELFF,TGTGCCAGCAATGGGGCCCAGCGCATCGGGGAGCTGTTTTTT
TRBV7-2,TRBJ2-2,NA,NA,CASSFTRYSDAGELFF,TGTGCCAGCAGCTTCACCCGATATTCGGACGCCGGGGAGCTGTTTTTT
TRBV5-1,TRBJ1-2,NA,many,CASSSQGRALNGYTF,TGCGCCAGCAGCTCCCAGGGCAGGGCGTTAAATGGCTACACCTTC
TRBV6-1,TRBJ2-2,TRBD2,many,CASRTSGRAWPTGELFF,TGTGCCAGCAGAACTAGCGGGAGGGCCTGGCCCACCGGGGAGCTGTTTTTT
TRBV7-7,TRBJ2-7,NA,NA,CARDPGRTAYEQYF,TGTGCTAGAGATCCCGGCAGGACCGCCTACGAGCAGTACTTC
TRBV20-1,TRBJ1-1,NA,NA,CSASPGPGTEAFF,TGCAGTGCTAGCCCAGGACCTGGCACTGAAGCTTTCTTT
TRBV12-3/TRBV12-4,TRBJ2-6,NA,many,CASSPRGAGSGANVLTF,TGTGCCAGCAGCCCCCGTGGGGCAGGGTCTGGGGCCAACGTCCTGACTTTC
TRBV6-2/TRBV6-3,TRBJ1-2,NA,many,CASRFQGYYGYTF,TGTGCCAGCAGATTTCAGGGGTACTATGGCTACACCTTC
TRBV29-1,TRBJ1-1,NA,NA,CSSEDGNTEAFF,TGCAGCTCCGAGGACGGTAACACTGAAGCTTTCTTT
TRBV7-2,TRBJ1-5,NA,NA,CASSLDTRSNQPQHF,TGTGCCAGCAGTCTAGACACTCGAAGCAATCAGCCCCAGCATTTT
TRBV10-3,TRBJ1-4,NA,few,CAISEKVHRQVEKLFF,TGTGCCATCAGTGAGAAGGTTCATCGGCAGGTTGAAAAACTGTTTTTT
TRBV10-3,TRBJ2-2,NA,many,CAIAGSTGELFF,TGTGCCATCGCGGGAAGCACCGGGGAGCTGTTTTTT
TRBV5-1,TRBJ1-4,NA,many,CASSGSTTTNEKLFF,TGCGCCAGCAGTGGGTCCACAACAACTAATGAAAAACTGTTTTTT
TRBV10-3,TRBJ2-7,TRBD1,many,CAISEPRQGQFLDEQYF,TGTGCCATCAGTGAGCCGAGACAGGGGCAATTTCTCGACGAGCAGTACTTC
TRBV27,TRBJ2-7,NA,many,CASSLTVDGYEQYF,TGTGCCAGCAGTTTAACCGTGGATGGGTACGAGCAGTACTTC
TRBV5-1,TRBJ2-3,NA,many,CASSPWDSFADTQYF,TGCGCCAGCAGCCCCTGGGATAGTTTCGCAGATACGCAGTATTTT
TRBV7-9,TRBJ1-4,NA,many,CASSPNRGGANEKLFF,TGTGCCAGCAGCCCAAACCGCGGGGGAGCTAATGAAAAACTGTTTTTT
TRBV2,TRBJ2-5,NA,many,CASLYEEETQYF,TGTGCCAGCCTCTACGAGGAAGAGACCCAGTACTTC
TRBV7-9,TRBJ2-7,NA,NA,CASSRQLNEQYF,TGTGCCAGCAGTCGACAGTTAAATGAGCAGTACTTC
TRBV7-2,TRBJ1-2,NA,many,CASSLEIGGYGYTF,TGTGCCAGCAGCTTAGAGATCGGGGGCTATGGCTACACCTTC
TRBV12-3/TRBV12-4,TRBJ2-6,NA,many,CASSSSAIGPSSGANVLTF,TGTGCCAGCAGTTCCTCCGCGATCGGGCCGTCCTCTGGGGCCAACGTCCTGACTTTC
TRBV7-3,TRBJ2-5,NA,NA,CASSLGGMETQYF,TGTGCCAGCAGCTTAGGGGGTATGGAGACCCAGTACTTC
TRBV12-3/TRBV12-4,TRBJ2-5,NA,NA,CASRSRGQETQYF,TGTGCCAGCAGATCCCGGGGACAAGAGACCCAGTACTTC